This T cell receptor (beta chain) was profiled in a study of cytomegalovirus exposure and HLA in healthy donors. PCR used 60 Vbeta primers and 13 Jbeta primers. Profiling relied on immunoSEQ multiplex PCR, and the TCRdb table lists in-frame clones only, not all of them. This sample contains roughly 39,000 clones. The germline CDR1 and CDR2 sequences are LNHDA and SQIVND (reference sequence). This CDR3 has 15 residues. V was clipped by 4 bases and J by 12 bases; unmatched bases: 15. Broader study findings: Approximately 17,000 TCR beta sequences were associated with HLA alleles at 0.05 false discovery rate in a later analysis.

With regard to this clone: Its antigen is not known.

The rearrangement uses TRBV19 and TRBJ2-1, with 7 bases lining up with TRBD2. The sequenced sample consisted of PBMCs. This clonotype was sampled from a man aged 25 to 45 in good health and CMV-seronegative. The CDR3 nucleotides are TGTGCCAGTAGTAAGAGTAGCGGGTCCATGGCGGGGCAGTTCTTC. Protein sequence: CASSKSSGSMAGQFF. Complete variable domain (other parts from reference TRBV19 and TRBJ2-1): DGGITQSPKYLFRKEGQNVTLSCEQNLNHDAMYWYRQDPGQGLRLIYYSQIVNDFQKGDIAEGYSVSREKKESFPLTVTSAQKNPTAFYLCASSKSSGSMAGQFFGPGTRLTVL.